These T cell receptor beta chains were read from a single sample in a study of T cell responses to AZD1222 COVID-19 vaccine. The assay was immunoSEQ multiplex PCR, and TCRdb's table has in-frame clones only and misses some. The profile covers about 130,000 clones, with approximately 85% appearing a single time and 4.5% to 7% taken by the ten largest. Source: peripheral blood, taken 28 days after the second AZD1222 dose. The receptors shown here come from an adult who received the AZD1222 COVID-19 vaccine. Both conserved end residues are part of each CDR3. The order of the fields is D gene, clone size, V gene, J gene, CDR3 DNA, CDR3 protein. A D gene is named only where the DNA matches it firmly. Not every row has a clone size; where given, it reads once, few, many or a size class.

-	-	TRBV7-2	TRBJ2-7	TGTGCCAGCAGCTTAGGAGGGGAGAGCCACGAGCAGTACTTC	CASSLGGESHEQYF
-	-	TRBV4-2	TRBJ1-1	TGTGCCAGCAGCCAGGCCCCCGGGGGAACGAACACTGAAGCTTTCTTT	CASSQAPGGTNTEAFF
TRBD1	-	TRBV27	TRBJ1-1	TGTGCCAGCAGTTCCCGGGACAGGGGGCGGTTAGGGGTGAACACTGAAGCTTTCTTT	CASSSRDRGRLGVNTEAFF
TRBD1	few	TRBV4-1	TRBJ2-7	TGCGCCAGCAGCCAAGATGACAGGGGAGGCTACGAGCAGTACTTC	CASSQDDRGGYEQYF
TRBD2	-	TRBV7-2	TRBJ2-1	TGTGCCAGCAGCTTAGTGGGACTAGCAGACAATGAGCAGTTCTTC	CASSLVGLADNEQFF
-	-	TRBV7-9	TRBJ2-5	TGTGCCAGCAGCTTACCGAGGACAGCCCAAGAGACCCAGTACTTC	CASSLPRTAQETQYF
-	once	TRBV6-1	TRBJ1-5	TGTGCCAGCAGTGAGGCAGGGTATCAGCCCCAGCATTTT	CASSEAGYQPQHF
TRBD1	-	TRBV5-6	TRBJ1-1	TGTGCCAGCAGCGCGTCCGGGACAGGGTATACTGAAGCTTTCTTT	CASSASGTGYTEAFF
-	-	TRBV5-1	TRBJ1-2	TGCGCTAGCAGGGAAACTAACTATGGCTACACCTTC	CASRETNYGYTF
-	-	TRBV29-1	TRBJ1-1	TGCAGCGCGCGGGGGCTTAGCTCTAGTGGAGCTTTCTTT	CSARGLSSSGAFF
-	-	TRBV6-5	TRBJ1-1	TGTGCCAGCAGCCAAGGGCACAGTCAATACACTGAAGCTTTCTTT	CASSQGHSQYTEAFF
TRBD2	once	TRBV11-3	TRBJ2-1	TGTGCCAGCAGCCCCGGGACTAGTGCTTACAATGAGCAGTTCTTC	CASSPGTSAYNEQFF
-	few	TRBV19	TRBJ2-1	TGTGCCAGTAGTATAACCTGGCAAAACAATGAGCAGTTCTTC	CASSITWQNNEQFF
-	-	TRBV3-1/TRBV3-2	TRBJ1-2	TGTGCCAGCAGCCAAGAGCAGGGGATATATGGCTACACCTTC	CASSQEQGIYGYTF
-	-	TRBV5-1	TRBJ1-1	TGCGCCAGCAGCAGAAACAGCATGAACACTGAAGCTTTCTTT	CASSRNSMNTEAFF
-	-	TRBV3-1/TRBV3-2	TRBJ1-3	TGTGCCAGCAGCGGGGACATCGGAAACACCATATATTTT	CASSGDIGNTIYF
-	-	TRBV2	TRBJ1-3	TGTGCCAGCGATGGGCGAGAAGCGAACACCATATATTTT	CASDGREANTIYF
TRBD2	-	TRBV4-3	TRBJ2-1	TGCGCCAGCAGCCTTAGCGGGGGGGCCCACAATGAGCAGTTCTTC	CASSLSGGAHNEQFF
TRBD2	-	TRBV7-9	TRBJ2-1	TGTGCCAGCAGCTTCCCCCTCCTTCCGGGACTAGCGGGGGATGAGCAGTTCTTC	CASSFPLLPGLAGDEQFF
-	-	TRBV19	TRBJ2-6	TGTGCCAGTAGATCCGGTGGGGCCAACGTCCTGACTTTC	CASRSGGANVLTF
TRBD2	-	TRBV3-1/TRBV3-2	TRBJ2-3	TGTGCCAGCAGCCAAATACTAGCGGGAGGGAGCACAGATACGCAGTATTTT	CASSQILAGGSTDTQYF
-	-	TRBV5-4	TRBJ2-2	TGTGCCAGCACCCATGGTGGGGTAAACACCGGGGAGCTGTTTTTT	CASTHGGVNTGELFF
-	-	TRBV2	TRBJ1-6	TGTGCCAGCAGTGAACACTCACCCCTCCACTTT	CASSEHSPLHF
-	few	TRBV19	TRBJ1-1	TGTGCCAGTACCCCGGGGTTTCGGCCGAACACTGAAGCTTTCTTT	CASTPGFRPNTEAFF
-	once	TRBV11-2	TRBJ2-7	TGTGCCAGCGGGGGGCCCTCCTACGAGCAGTACTTC	CASGGPSYEQYF
TRBD2	-	TRBV27	TRBJ2-1	TGTGCCACCCAGAGACCCGGGGGGAATGAGCAGTTCTTC	CATQRPGGNEQFF
-	-	TRBV4-1	TRBJ1-5	TGCGCCAGCAGCCAAGGAACGGGTTTTGGCAATCAGCCCCAGCATTTT	CASSQGTGFGNQPQHF
TRBD1	-	TRBV7-2	TRBJ1-2	TGTGCCAGCAGCCCGGGACAGGGCGGCTATGGCTACACCTTC	CASSPGQGGYGYTF
-	-	TRBV4-3	TRBJ1-5	TGCGCCAGCAGCCAAGTCCCGGGGAGCGGCAATCAGCCCCAGCATTTT	CASSQVPGSGNQPQHF
TRBD1	-	TRBV4-1	TRBJ1-2	TGCGCCAGCAGCCTATCAATCAGGGGGAACTATGGCTACACCTTC	CASSLSIRGNYGYTF
TRBD1	-	TRBV18	TRBJ2-7	TGTGCCAGCTCAACCGGGACAGACCGGGAGCAGTACTTC	CASSTGTDREQYF
TRBD2	few	TRBV27	TRBJ2-3	TGTGCCAGCAGTCCTTCCCGGACTAGCGGGAGTACGGGGAGGACAGATACGCAGTATTTT	CASSPSRTSGSTGRTDTQYF
-	-	TRBV6-1	TRBJ1-3	TGTGCCAGCAGTGAGGGACAACCTGGAAACACCATATATTTT	CASSEGQPGNTIYF
-	-	TRBV6-1	TRBJ1-1	TGTGCCAGCAGTTTTGGGCCATCGGTAACTGAAGCTTTCTTT	CASSFGPSVTEAFF
-	once	TRBV27	TRBJ2-7	TGTGCCAGCAGTCCGAACTCGGGAGTATCCTACGAGCAGTACTTC	CASSPNSGVSYEQYF
TRBD1	-	TRBV5-1	TRBJ1-1	TGCGCCAGCAGCTGGAGTAGGGGACAGAGGGACACTGAAGCTTTCTTT	CASSWSRGQRDTEAFF
-	-	TRBV5-1	TRBJ2-1	TGCGCCAGCAGCTTGTTAGGCGGAACCTACAATGAGCAGTTCTTC	CASSLLGGTYNEQFF
TRBD1	-	TRBV10-3	TRBJ1-1	TGTGCCATCAGTACAGACAGGGGGACCACTGAAGCTTTCTTT	CAISTDRGTTEAFF
TRBD1	-	TRBV6-1	TRBJ1-1	TGTGCCAGCAGTGAATCATGGGACAGGGGAGCTTTCTTT	CASSESWDRGAFF
-	-	TRBV5-1	TRBJ2-7	TGCGCCAGCAGCTTCCGTGAGTTTGTGAACGAGCAGTACTTC	CASSFREFVNEQYF
-	-	TRBV6-2/TRBV6-3	TRBJ2-5	TGTGCCAGCAGTTACAGGTCCCGGCCCCAAGAGACCCAGTACTTC	CASSYRSRPQETQYF
-	-	TRBV28	TRBJ2-7	TGTGCCAGCAGCAAGGGTCCTGGAAGCTCCTACGAGCAGTACTTC	CASSKGPGSSYEQYF
TRBD2	-	TRBV13	TRBJ2-7	TGTGCCAGCAGCACCCGGACTAGCGGGTACTCCTACGAGCAGTACTTC	CASSTRTSGYSYEQYF
-	few	TRBV5-1	TRBJ2-5	TGCGCCAGCAGCAAACGACAGGCCGACCAAGAGACCCAGTACTTC	CASSKRQADQETQYF
-	once	TRBV13	TRBJ2-2	TGTGCCAGCAGCTTTCCCGGGGGCCGTTTTACCGGGGAGCTGTTTTTT	CASSFPGGRFTGELFF
TRBD1	once	TRBV3-1/TRBV3-2	TRBJ1-5	TGTGCCAGCAGCCAATCCGGGACAGGGGTTCAGCCCCAGCATTTT	CASSQSGTGVQPQHF
-	-	TRBV30	TRBJ1-6	TGTGCCTGGAGTGTCATGAGAGGGGATTCACCCCTCCACTTT	CAWSVMRGDSPLHF
-	-	TRBV7-9	TRBJ1-6	TGTGCCAGCAGCCCCGACACAGGGTTTTCACCCCTCCACTTT	CASSPDTGFSPLHF
-	once	TRBV4-1	TRBJ1-1	TGCGCCAGCAGCCTCCGTGGGGGGGGCGTCAGCGGGAACACTGAAGCTTTCTTT	CASSLRGGGVSGNTEAFF
-	-	TRBV3-1/TRBV3-2	TRBJ2-7	TGTGCCAGCACCCAGGTCGGGGGCGGCTCCTACGAGCAGTACTTC	CASTQVGGGSYEQYF